This T cell receptor (beta chain) was sequenced for a study of cytomegalovirus exposure and HLA in healthy donors. Overall study findings and caveats: One later analysis reportedly identified an Asian-associated ancestry cluster that showed fewer N-insertions than the roughly 600-donor mean.

Primers included in the PCR were 60 Vbeta and 13 Jbeta primers. The repertoire was sequenced with immunoSEQ multiplex PCR; TCRdb's copy has only in-frame clones and lacks some. The sample has about 89,000 clones, 70% to 85% seen once. This clone was detected once. Antigen: not known. V was trimmed by 0 bases and J by 3 bases, leaving 18 bases between them. CDR1 is SGDLS, CDR2 YYNGEE, per germline. This CDR3 has 17 residues. The V gene is TRBV9, the J gene TRBJ1-2; no reliable D call. This clonotype originated in a man aged 30 to 39 in good health and CMV-seronegative. Material: PBMCs. In DNA, the CDR3 is TGTGCCAGCAGCGTAGGTTTTTCGGGAGGCTCCGACTATGGCTACACCTTC. The encoded protein is CASSVGFSGGSDYGYTF.